The rows below give T cell receptor beta chains drawn from one sample of a study of CD8 T cells in ankylosing spondylitis. Using its own MiXCR run on the 5' RACE reads, TCRdb lists one record per CDR3 protein. The sample consists of 450,000 to 550,000 distinct CDR3 sequences, 5.3% of them appearing once. Sequencing used blood, either unsorted or a sorted T cell fraction (not recorded which). The receptors shown here come from a male donor with ankylosing spondylitis. Both conserved end residues are part of each CDR3. The D gene is left open where the match is weak. Expanded clones get a size class; other rows say once, few or many, or leave the size out.

V: TRBV15; J: TRBJ1-3; size: many; D: NA; DNA: TGTGCCACCTCCGGGGGCGGCTCTGGAAACACCATATATTTT; CDR3: CATSGGGSGNTIYF
V: TRBV7-3; J: TRBJ2-2; size: many; D: NA; DNA: TGTGCCAGCAGCTTAATGCCCAGGGGTAACACCGGGGAGCTGTTTTTT; CDR3: CASSLMPRGNTGELFF
V: TRBV7-9; J: TRBJ1-1; size: many; D: TRBD1; DNA: TGTGCCAGCAGCCAGGGACAGGGGCTGACTGAAGCTTTCTTT; CDR3: CASSQGQGLTEAFF
V: TRBV7-7; J: TRBJ1-5; size: NA; D: NA; DNA: TGTGCTAGCAGCTTAGGAGGGACAAATCTTAATAGCAATCAGCCCCAGCATTTT; CDR3: CASSLGGTNLNSNQPQHF
V: TRBV12-3/TRBV12-4; J: TRBJ2-7; size: many; D: NA; DNA: TGTGCCAGCAGTTTGGGGGACGGACCCAAGTTTCAGTACTTC; CDR3: CASSLGDGPKFQYF
V: TRBV5-1; J: TRBJ2-5; size: many; D: NA; DNA: TGCGCCAGCAGCTTGATTGACAGGCAGGGAACCCAGTACTTC; CDR3: CASSLIDRQGTQYF
V: TRBV29-1; J: TRBJ2-1; size: many; D: NA; DNA: TGCAGCGTTCCCAAACTCGGCGGGGTAGCCTACAATGAGCAGTTCTTC; CDR3: CSVPKLGGVAYNEQFF
V: TRBV6-1; J: TRBJ1-2; size: many; D: NA; DNA: TGTGCCAGCATCTGGACAGCAAGCGACGGCTACACCTTC; CDR3: CASIWTASDGYTF
V: TRBV6-1; J: TRBJ2-1; size: NA; D: TRBD1; DNA: TGTGCCAGCAGCTCGACAGGGAGAGAGCAGTTCTTC; CDR3: CASSSTGREQFF
V: TRBV6-1; J: TRBJ1-2; size: many; D: NA; DNA: TGTGCCAGCAGTGCCCAGGGGATTCTCAACTATGGCTACACCTTC; CDR3: CASSAQGILNYGYTF
V: TRBV4-3; J: TRBJ2-7; size: many; D: NA; DNA: TGCGCCAGCAGGGAGGACAAGGGATCTGGGGAGCAGTACTTC; CDR3: CASREDKGSGEQYF
V: TRBV3-1; J: TRBJ1-1; size: many; D: NA; DNA: TGTGCCAGCAGCCTTGGATTGAGGGGAGCTTTCTTT; CDR3: CASSLGLRGAFF
V: TRBV7-2; J: TRBJ2-1; size: many; D: NA; DNA: TGTGCCAGCAGCCCCCCCGGGACTCAATCCTACAATGAGCAGTTCTTC; CDR3: CASSPPGTQSYNEQFF
V: TRBV6-5; J: TRBJ2-4; size: many; D: NA; DNA: TGTGCCAGCAGAAGCGACGTCATTCAGTACTTC; CDR3: CASRSDVIQYF
V: TRBV11-2; J: TRBJ2-7; size: many; D: NA; DNA: TGTGCCAGCAGCTTAGGTCCGACGGACTCCTACGAGCAGTACTTC; CDR3: CASSLGPTDSYEQYF
V: TRBV29-1; J: TRBJ2-2; size: many; D: TRBD2; DNA: TGCAGCGTTGCATGGGACTACGCCGGGGAGCTGTTTTTT; CDR3: CSVAWDYAGELFF
V: TRBV5-1; J: TRBJ1-2; size: many; D: TRBD1; DNA: TGCGCCAGCAGCTTCGGACAGGCAGCTAACTATGGCTACACCTTC; CDR3: CASSFGQAANYGYTF
V: TRBV5-1; J: TRBJ2-2; size: NA; D: NA; DNA: TGCGCCAGCAGTGATCGGACAGCCCAGACCGGGGAGCTGTTTTTT; CDR3: CASSDRTAQTGELFF
V: TRBV4-2; J: TRBJ2-2; size: many; D: TRBD2; DNA: TGTGCCAGCAGCCAAGCCCGGGCGCGGGGGGCGAACACCGGGGAGCTGTTTTTT; CDR3: CASSQARARGANTGELFF
V: TRBV7-8; J: TRBJ2-1; size: NA; D: NA; DNA: TGTGCCAGCAGCATATTGGGGGATCGGGGAGTCGGGGACAATGAGCAGTTCTTC; CDR3: CASSILGDRGVGDNEQFF
V: TRBV3-1; J: TRBJ1-5; size: many; D: NA; DNA: TGTGCCAGCAGCCAGGGAAGAAATCAGCCCCAGCATTTT; CDR3: CASSQGRNQPQHF
V: TRBV20-1; J: TRBJ1-1; size: many; D: NA; DNA: TGCAGTGCTCCGAAAAGTCCAATTATGGCGGAAGCTTTCTTT; CDR3: CSAPKSPIMAEAFF
V: TRBV28; J: TRBJ2-5; size: many; D: TRBD1; DNA: TGTGCCAGCAGTCCAGGGGGCGCCAGAAGGGAGACCCAGTACTTC; CDR3: CASSPGGARRETQYF
V: TRBV7-2; J: TRBJ1-1; size: many; D: TRBD1; DNA: TGTGCCAGCAGCTTAAACCAGGGGGCCGAGGCTGAAGCTTTCTTT; CDR3: CASSLNQGAEAEAFF
V: TRBV6-5; J: TRBJ1-6; size: many; D: NA; DNA: TGTGCCAGCAGCTATACAGTTCGGGGTGGCTCCTATAATTCACCCCTCCACTTT; CDR3: CASSYTVRGGSYNSPLHF
V: TRBV24-1; J: TRBJ2-1; size: many; D: NA; DNA: TGTGCCACCAGTGATCCGGGCTCAGGGGTGCATGAGCAGTTCTTC; CDR3: CATSDPGSGVHEQFF
V: TRBV7-9; J: TRBJ2-1; size: many; D: TRBD1; DNA: TGTGCCAGCAGCCTACAGGGGGAGTCCCACAATGAGCAGTTCTTC; CDR3: CASSLQGESHNEQFF
V: TRBV10-3; J: TRBJ1-5; size: many; D: NA; DNA: TGTGCCATCAGTGAGTCGCAGCTTCAGCCCCAGCATTTT; CDR3: CAISESQLQPQHF
V: TRBV6-5; J: TRBJ1-6; size: NA; D: NA; DNA: TGTGCCAGCAGTTACCTTTCTGATAATTCACCCCTCCACTTT; CDR3: CASSYLSDNSPLHF
V: TRBV7-2; J: TRBJ2-3; size: NA; D: TRBD1; DNA: TGTGCCAGCAGCTCACCGGGACAGGTGATTAAAGATACGCAGTATTTT; CDR3: CASSSPGQVIKDTQYF
V: TRBV10-3; J: TRBJ2-3; size: many; D: TRBD2; DNA: TGTGCCATCAGTGATAGGCGGGAGTCCGCACTTGATACGCAGTATTTT; CDR3: CAISDRRESALDTQYF
V: TRBV6-1; J: TRBJ1-1; size: NA; D: NA; DNA: TGTGCCAGCAGTGGCCAGGACGGACCTGGGACTGAAGCTTTCTTT; CDR3: CASSGQDGPGTEAFF
V: TRBV6-2/TRBV6-3; J: TRBJ1-1; size: many; D: NA; DNA: TGTGCCAGCAGTGCCGGGTTCTTGAACACTGAAGCTTTCTTT; CDR3: CASSAGFLNTEAFF
V: TRBV10-3; J: TRBJ2-5; size: many; D: NA; DNA: TGTGCCATCAGTGAGAGCGAGACCCAGTACTTC; CDR3: CAISESETQYF
V: TRBV10-3; J: TRBJ2-4; size: many; D: NA; DNA: TGTGCCATTTCCCCTAAGGGCTGGTCGGGAAACATTCAGTACTTC; CDR3: CAISPKGWSGNIQYF
V: TRBV27; J: TRBJ2-3; size: NA; D: NA; DNA: TGTGTCAGCAGTTTCGACCGTATTGATACGCAGTATTTT; CDR3: CVSSFDRIDTQYF
V: TRBV6-5; J: TRBJ2-6; size: many; D: NA; DNA: TGTGCCAGCAGTTACGGCGGGGAGCACTCTGGGGCCAACGTCCTGACTTTC; CDR3: CASSYGGEHSGANVLTF
V: TRBV5-1; J: TRBJ1-2; size: few; D: NA; DNA: TGCGCCAGCAGCCTGGGGGACCCCCAGTATGGCTACACCTTC; CDR3: CASSLGDPQYGYTF
V: TRBV7-2; J: TRBJ2-7; size: many; D: TRBD2; DNA: TGTGCCAGCAGCTTCGCGGGAGTCTACGAGCAGTACTTC; CDR3: CASSFAGVYEQYF
V: TRBV5-1; J: TRBJ2-1; size: many; D: NA; DNA: TGCGCCAGCAGCTCCGGGGCCATCCAAGAGCAGTTCTTC; CDR3: CASSSGAIQEQFF
V: TRBV4-3; J: TRBJ2-2; size: NA; D: TRBD1; DNA: TGCGCCAGCAGCCGCACCCTAGGGGGCACGAACACCGGGGAGCTGTTTTTT; CDR3: CASSRTLGGTNTGELFF
V: TRBV6-2/TRBV6-3; J: TRBJ1-5; size: many; D: TRBD1; DNA: TGTGCCAGCAGCTGGACAGGGTGGGATCAGCCCCAGCATTTT; CDR3: CASSWTGWDQPQHF